This T cell receptor beta chain originates from a study of beta chain features in type 1 diabetes. There are a few counts of this clone. The target antigen is unknown. Expressed TCRB transcripts were sequenced because the entire RNA isolate underwent reverse transcription. Sequencing was performed with immunoSEQ multiplex PCR; in TCRdb, only in-frame clones are kept and a portion is missing. Among tens of thousands of clones, about 50% were seen once, and the ten largest hold 2.6%. Each population that was sorted was more than 98% pure. J gave up 5 bases and V 5 bases, and 11 bases lay outside the gene matches. The CDR3 runs 15 residues. From germline, CDR1 is SEHNR and CDR2 FQNEAQ (reference sequence). Study-wide findings and caveats: Shorter templates might be favored by PCR, and equally so in patients and in controls. Patients with type 1 diabetes carried fewer insertions and had more deletions at their VDJ junctions. Any role of HLA type in TCRB rearrangement remained unresolved here. Patients with Type 1 diabetes showed moderately but significantly shorter TCRB CDR3s in all four CD4+ subsets.

The TCR sequence derives from a woman between 35 and 50 years old with type 1 diabetes. The sequenced sample consisted of Tregs from blood. The V call is TRBV7-9, the J call TRBJ2-5, with TRBD1 identical over 7 bases. The CDR3 nucleotides read TGTGCCAGCAGCCCAGGGGGACGGGGCCCGGAGACCCAGTACTTC. This translates into CASSPGGRGPETQYF. Complete variable domain (other parts from reference TRBV7-9 and TRBJ2-5): DTGVSQNPRHKITKRGQNVTFRCDPISEHNRLYWYRQTLGQGPEFLTYFQNEAQLEKSRLLSDRFSAERPKGSFSTLEIQRTEQGDSAMYLCASSPGGRGPETQYFGPGTRLLVL.